This TCR beta chain was documented in a study of identical twins. The length of the CDR3 is 17 residues. Per germline, CDR1 DFQATT and CDR2 SNEGSKA (reference sequence). Notes on this clonotype: Germline is not matched at one junction end, which may reflect a read error.

TCRdb re-derived calls from the 5' RACE reads in MiXCR, one entry per CDR3 protein. The table shows 500,000 or so distinct CDR3 sequences, with roughly a fifth occurring only once. The same specimen was also included in a second study, on T cells expressing NK-cell markers. From that paper: These clonotypes also led the CD3+CD56-NKG2C+ fraction in a few donors.

The sequencing sample was made of CD4+ T cells sorted from blood. This rearrangement joins TRBV20-1 to TRBJ2-1; 7 bases agree with TRBD2. The clonotype originates from a woman younger than 35 in good health. CDR3 in amino acids: CSARDFRLADPRNEQFF. In DNA form, the CDR3 reads TGCAGTGCCAGAGACTTCCGGCTAGCGGACCCTAGGAATGAGCAGTTCTTC.